This T cell receptor (beta chain) was captured in a study of T cell changes during pregnancy in multiple sclerosis. Only one count was recorded for this clone. Sequencing was performed with immunoSEQ multiplex PCR; in TCRdb, only in-frame clones are kept and a portion is missing. Here the sample spans about 60,000 clones, roughly nine tenths being singletons. V was shortened by 5 bases and J by 9 bases, with 14 bases between the two germline ends. CDR1 MNHNS and CDR2 SASEGT come from the germline V gene. CDR3 length equals 13 residues. This material consisted of CD4+ T cells from peripheral blood mononuclear cells, taken after pregnancy. The TCR was taken from a female donor in good health, enrolled as a control in a pregnancy study. The genes are TRBV6-1 and TRBJ2-1; D may be TRBD1 (6 bases). Written as DNA, the CDR3 is TGTGCCAGCAGTATAACGCAGGGGAGTGAGCAGTTCTTC. Amino acid sequence: CASSITQGSEQFF.